This record looks at one TCR beta chain sequence and its context. The data stem from a study of cytomegalovirus exposure and HLA in healthy donors. The PCR was carried out with 60 Vbeta primers and 13 Jbeta primers. The method was immunoSEQ multiplex PCR; TCRdb's version includes in-frame clones alone and lacks a portion of them. In the table there are about 150,000 clones, about 10% of which are singletons. The CDR3 has 15 amino acids. Germline assignment: CDR1 MNHNY and CDR2 SVGAGI (reference sequence). This clonotype originated in a man in his fifties or sixties in good health and CMV-seronegative. Sequences were obtained from PBMCs. The chain couples TRBV6-6 to TRBJ2-5; 7 nucleotides align to TRBD1. The J call is doubtful: the DNA matches TRBJ2-7 better. As DNA, the CDR3 is TGTGCCAGCAGTCTCTATACAGGGGCGGACTACGAGCAGTACTTC. As protein: CASSLYTGADYEQYF.